This is a list of T cell receptor beta chains from one sample in a study of cytomegalovirus exposure and HLA in healthy donors. Some clones are missing from TCRdb's copy, which holds only in-frame ones; the method was immunoSEQ multiplex PCR. The table has 150,000 or so clones, more than 75% seen once; the top ten hold less than 10%. Sequencing was performed on PBMCs. These receptors all stem from a man aged 25-45 years in good health and CMV-seropositive. CDR3s include the opening cysteine and the closing phenylalanine or tryptophan. D genes are given only for firm matches. Rows give clone size only sometimes, using once, few, many, or a class for an expanded clone.

TRBV4-1,-,-,TRBJ1-4,CASSQGGGSGNEKLFF,TGCGCCAGCAGCCAGGGCGGGGGTTCGGGAAATGAAAAACTGTTTTTT
TRBV4-2,TRBD2,once,TRBJ2-5,CASSQDRAGGLETQYF,TGTGCCAGCAGCCAAGATAGGGCGGGGGGCCTAGAGACCCAGTACTTC
TRBV27,-,-,TRBJ2-3,CASSPTGIWFTDTQYF,TGTGCCAGCAGTCCTACAGGGATTTGGTTCACAGATACGCAGTATTTT
TRBV6-1,-,few,TRBJ1-6,CASSAQNTISNSPLHF,TGTGCCAGCAGTGCCCAAAACACTATATCCAATTCACCCCTCCACTTT
TRBV7-9,-,many,TRBJ2-2,CASSLIEALGELFF,TGTGCCAGCAGCTTAATTGAAGCCCTCGGGGAGCTGTTTTTT
TRBV4-1,-,-,TRBJ2-3,CASSQEKELTDTQYF,TGCGCCAGCAGCCAAGAAAAGGAGCTCACAGATACGCAGTATTTT
TRBV30,TRBD1,-,TRBJ1-2,CAWSSGTGDGYTF,TGTGCCTGGAGTTCCGGGACAGGGGATGGCTACACCTTC
TRBV4-1,TRBD2,few,TRBJ2-1,CASHTTSGGILSSYNEQFF,TGCGCCAGCCACACGACTAGCGGGGGGATTCTGAGCTCCTACAATGAGCAGTTCTTC
TRBV27,-,-,TRBJ1-1,CARCAPPGGAFF,TGTGCCAGGTGCGCCCCTCCCGGGGGGGCTTTCTTT
TRBV4-2,TRBD1,once,TRBJ2-7,CASSHPSDRVESYEQYF,TGTGCCAGCAGCCACCCCTCCGACAGGGTGGAAAGCTACGAGCAGTACTTC
TRBV5-4,TRBD1,-,TRBJ1-2,CASSSRQGAPGYTF,TGTGCCAGCAGCTCCCGACAGGGGGCGCCTGGCTACACCTTC
TRBV30,-,-,TRBJ1-4,CAWGSPTGRTNEKLFF,TGTGCCTGGGGGAGCCCAACGGGCAGAACTAATGAAAAACTGTTTTTT
TRBV28,-,-,TRBJ1-1,CASSPGGGTEAFF,TGTGCCAGCAGTCCCGGGGGTGGCACTGAAGCTTTCTTT
TRBV5-4,TRBD2,once,TRBJ2-2,CASSLAGGGTGELFF,TGTGCCAGCAGCTTAGCGGGAGGAGGTACCGGGGAGCTGTTTTTT
TRBV16,TRBD1,once,TRBJ1-2,CASSPTGGSGYTF,TGTGCCAGCAGCCCTACAGGGGGAAGTGGCTACACCTTC
TRBV11-3,-,-,TRBJ1-3,CASSLDAGTGNTIYF,TGTGCCAGCAGCTTAGATGCAGGGACTGGAAACACCATATATTTT
TRBV25-1,-,-,TRBJ1-1,CASSEPNRVTEAFF,TGTGCCAGCAGTGAACCTAACAGGGTAACTGAAGCTTTCTTT
TRBV10-3,-,-,TRBJ2-7,CAISEPPSYEQYF,TGTGCCATCAGTGAGCCCCCATCCTACGAGCAGTACTTC
TRBV18,-,-,TRBJ2-4,CASSPSENQNIQYF,TGTGCCAGCTCACCGTCGGAGAACCAAAACATTCAGTACTTC
TRBV4-3,-,-,TRBJ1-2,CASSQRGGFGYTF,TGCGCCAGCAGCCAGCGGGGGGGGTTTGGCTACACCTTC
TRBV19,TRBD1,-,TRBJ1-3,CASSNGTGTGNTIYF,TGTGCCAGTAGTAACGGGACAGGTACTGGAAACACCATATATTTT
TRBV5-8,-,once,TRBJ2-3,CASSLGTGSSTDTQYF,TGTGCCAGCAGCTTGGGAACCGGGAGCAGCACAGATACGCAGTATTTT
TRBV27,TRBD2,-,TRBJ2-1,CASSFIGASGDEQFF,TGTGCCAGCAGTTTTATTGGCGCTAGCGGGGATGAGCAGTTCTTC
TRBV28,-,-,TRBJ2-6,CASRWRGGANVLTF,TGTGCCAGCAGGTGGCGGGGTGGGGCCAACGTCCTGACTTTC
TRBV6-5,TRBD2,-,TRBJ2-1,CATGTSRREQFF,TGTGCCACCGGGACTAGCCGACGAGAGCAGTTCTTC
TRBV18,TRBD1,-,TRBJ2-5,CASSPNPTDRGQTQYF,TGTGCCAGCTCACCTAATCCAACGGACAGGGGCCAGACCCAGTACTTC
TRBV19,TRBD2,-,TRBJ2-1,CASSSGTSGGPSSYNEQFF,TGTGCCAGTAGTTCCGGGACTAGCGGGGGCCCGAGCTCCTACAATGAGCAGTTCTTC
TRBV28,-,once,TRBJ2-3,CASSTHRAPHTDTQYF,TGTGCCAGCAGTACGCATCGCGCCCCCCACACAGATACGCAGTATTTT
TRBV2,-,-,TRBJ1-4,CASSVDSNEKLFF,TGTGCCAGCAGTGTTGACAGTAATGAAAAACTGTTTTTT
TRBV2,-,once,TRBJ1-6,CASRWDTYSPLHF,TGTGCCAGCAGGTGGGACACTTATTCACCCCTCCACTTT
TRBV7-3,-,-,TRBJ2-5,CASSLGLIPGQETQYF,TGTGCCAGCAGCTTGGGCTTAATCCCGGGGCAAGAGACCCAGTACTTC
TRBV7-8,-,-,TRBJ1-3,CASSSFGGSGNTIYF,TGTGCCAGCAGCTCTTTCGGGGGGTCTGGAAACACCATATATTTT
TRBV10-3,-,-,TRBJ1-6,CAIGEYNSPLHF,TGTGCCATCGGGGAGTATAATTCACCCCTCCACTTT
TRBV19,-,few,TRBJ1-2,CASSTQGAVSYGYTF,TGTGCCAGTAGTACACAGGGAGCAGTGAGCTATGGCTACACCTTC
TRBV5-1,-,-,TRBJ2-1,CASSLAPLSEQFF,TGCGCCAGCAGCTTGGCTCCGTTGAGTGAGCAGTTCTTC
TRBV6-1,-,-,TRBJ1-3,CASLTDELSGNTIYF,TGTGCCAGCCTGACTGATGAACTCTCTGGAAACACCATATATTTT
TRBV13,TRBD1,-,TRBJ1-2,CASSSDRGNYGYTF,TGTGCCAGCAGCTCGGACAGGGGGAACTATGGCTACACCTTT
TRBV11-2,-,-,TRBJ2-7,CASSLGGRSDYEQYF,TGTGCCAGCAGCTTAGGGGGCAGGTCGGACTACGAGCAGTACTTC
TRBV9,-,once,TRBJ1-3,CASSARDSGNTIYF,TGTGCCAGCAGCGCCCGGGACTCTGGAAACACCATATATTTT
TRBV25-1,-,-,TRBJ2-7,CASSPGYEQYF,TGTGCCAGCAGCCCGGGCTACGAGCAGTACTTC
TRBV18,TRBD1,-,TRBJ2-7,CASSPKAAGGPSEQYF,TGTGCCAGCTCACCGAAGGCAGCAGGGGGACCATCCGAGCAGTACTTC
TRBV18,TRBD1,-,TRBJ2-7,CASSRQGQGEQYF,TGTGCCAGCTCCCGACAGGGACAGGGCGAGCAGTACTTC
TRBV7-2,TRBD1,few,TRBJ2-7,CASSLRGRNEQYF,TGTGCCAGCAGCCTTAGGGGGCGAAACGAGCAGTACTTC
TRBV10-3,-,-,TRBJ1-2,CAITDLGESYGYTF,TGTGCCATCACAGACCTAGGTGAATCATATGGCTACACCTTC
TRBV5-1,-,-,TRBJ2-2,CASAATGELFF,TGCGCCTCAGCGGCCACCGGGGAGCTGTTTTTT
TRBV18,-,-,TRBJ2-5,CASSPNPGSETQYF,TGTGCCAGCTCACCAAATCCGGGTAGCGAGACCCAGTACTTC
TRBV7-8,TRBD1,-,TRBJ1-1,CASSEGQGWNTEAFF,TGTGCCAGCAGCGAAGGACAGGGATGGAACACTGAAGCTTTCTTT
TRBV21-1,-,many,TRBJ2-6,CASNRQSGANVLTF,TGTGCCAGCAACCGACAGTCTGGGGCCAACGTCCTGACTTTC
TRBV7-6,TRBD1,-,TRBJ2-4,CASSLGQGQGGQYIQYF,TGTGCCAGCAGCTTGGGCCAGGGACAGGGAGGGCAATACATTCAGTACTTC
TRBV5-4,-,-,TRBJ1-4,CASSPARRDREKLFF,TGTGCCAGCAGCCCCGCCAGGCGAGATCGAGAAAAACTGTTTTTT
TRBV7-9,TRBD2,-,TRBJ2-7,CASSPHERLAGGGEQYF,TGTGCCAGCAGCCCTCACGAACGTCTAGCGGGAGGAGGTGAGCAGTACTTC
TRBV6-1,TRBD1,once,TRBJ1-2,CASSGLQGGNGYTF,TGTGCCAGCAGTGGTCTACAGGGGGGAAATGGCTACACCTTC
TRBV28,-,-,TRBJ2-4,CASSSTVAKNIQYF,TGTGCCAGCAGTTCCACGGTGGCCAAAAACATTCAGTACTTC
TRBV25-1,-,-,TRBJ1-1,CASSSARGTEAFF,TGTGCCAGCAGTTCGGCCCGAGGGACTGAAGCTTTCTTT
TRBV10-3,TRBD2,-,TRBJ2-7,CAIRRLALGSGSEQYF,TGTGCCATCAGAAGACTAGCGTTGGGGTCCGGGAGCGAGCAGTACTTC
TRBV30,TRBD2,-,TRBJ2-7,CAWSLAGVSYEQYF,TGTGCCTGGTCCCTAGCGGGAGTTTCCTACGAGCAGTACTTC
TRBV9,TRBD1,-,TRBJ1-3,CASSVVGQGVSNTIYF,TGTGCCAGCAGCGTAGTGGGACAGGGGGTTTCGAACACCATATATTTT
TRBV2,TRBD1,-,TRBJ1-1,CASTPGTGGAGTEAFF,TGTGCCAGCACCCCAGGGACAGGGGGCGCAGGCACTGAAGCTTTCTTT
TRBV19,-,-,TRBJ1-2,CASKPGGGDYGYTF,TGTGCCAGTAAACCGGGGGGAGGCGACTATGGCTACACCTTC